This TCR delta chain stems from a study of γδ T cells in repeated Plasmodium falciparum infection. Flow sorting of PBMC yielded separate Vgamma9/Vdelta2+ and Vdelta2-negative gammadelta T cell populations for bulk repertoire analysis. General study findings and limits: Compared with Australian children, Malian Vdelta2-negative repertoires seemed more clonal, less diverse, less shared. Vgamma9/Vdelta2+ repertoires stayed stably polyclonal over time and infection.

TCRdb re-called the multiplex PCR reads through CATT. The table records around 52,000 delta-chain clones, around 1.5% of them present only once. This clone was recorded a few times. No antigen is known for it. A far larger clone is just one base off, so this is likely a read error. Other DNA sequences in the same sample also yield this CDR3. Germline lookup yields CDR1 TSWWSYY and CDR2 QGS. The CDR3 extends over 16 amino acids. The chain combines TRDV1 with TRDJ1; no clear D. The J gene is not listed in TCRdb, so it was assigned here from a DNA match to germline. Sequencing was done on a sample of gamma-delta T cells from blood. The TCR comes from a pool of human donors (malaria-infected and uninfected, not separated). CDR3 amino acids: CALGTRLPFGTDKLIF. The CDR3 region has the DNA TGCGCTCTTGGGACTCGACTGCCGTTTGGGACCGATAAACTCATCTTT.